The rows below give T cell receptor beta chains drawn from one sample of a study of blood T cell repertoires in COVID-19. Some clones are missing from TCRdb's copy, which holds only in-frame ones; the method was immunoSEQ multiplex PCR. The table shows roughly 250,000 clones, with around 81% occurring only once. Sequenced: peripheral blood. These receptors came from an older woman with active or convalescent COVID-19. CDR3s include the opening cysteine and the closing phenylalanine or tryptophan. The D gene is left open where the match is weak. Some rows have no size entry. The others give once, few or many, or a class for an expanded clone.

D	size	J	V	CDR3	DNA
TRBD1	NA	TRBJ1-1	TRBV27	CASRTGVNTEAFF	TGTGCCAGCAGGACAGGGGTGAACACTGAAGCTTTCTTT
NA	many	TRBJ1-6	TRBV12-3/TRBV12-4	CASSLVRSPLHF	TGTGCCAGCAGTTTAGTACGGTCACCCCTCCACTTT
TRBD1	NA	TRBJ1-3	TRBV7-3	CASRGPGNTIYF	TGTGCCTCAAGGGGGCCTGGAAACACCATATATTTT
TRBD1	NA	TRBJ2-7	TRBV5-6	CASSIRTGESYEQYF	TGTGCCAGCAGCATCCGGACAGGGGAGTCCTACGAGCAGTACTTC
NA	NA	TRBJ1-1	TRBV6-5	CASSYAGRGEAFF	TGTGCCAGCAGTTACGCGGGCCGCGGTGAAGCTTTCTTT
TRBD1	NA	TRBJ2-7	TRBV7-6	CASSLDGQGKYEQYF	TGTGCCAGCAGCCTCGACGGACAGGGAAAGTACGAGCAGTACTTC
NA	once	TRBJ1-5	TRBV14	CASSQGIGVRQHF	TGTGCCAGCAGCCAAGGAATCGGGGTGAGACAGCATTTT
NA	NA	TRBJ2-7	TRBV19	CASSIESYRGGEQYF	TGTGCCAGTAGTATAGAGTCATATCGGGGAGGCGAGCAGTACTTC
NA	NA	TRBJ2-7	TRBV6-5	CASSYSGTTYEQYF	TGTGCCAGCAGTTACTCAGGGACAACCTACGAGCAGTACTTC
NA	few	TRBJ1-5	TRBV7-6	CASSLVPGRDGNQPQHF	TGTGCCAGCAGCTTAGTACCTGGCAGGGATGGCAATCAGCCCCAGCATTTT